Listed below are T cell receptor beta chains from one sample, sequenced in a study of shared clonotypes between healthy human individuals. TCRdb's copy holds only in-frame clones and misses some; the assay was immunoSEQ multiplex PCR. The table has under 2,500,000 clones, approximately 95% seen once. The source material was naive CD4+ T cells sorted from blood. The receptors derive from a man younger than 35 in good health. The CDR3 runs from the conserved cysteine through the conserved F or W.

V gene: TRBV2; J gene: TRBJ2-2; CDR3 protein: CASSVTGQGTGELFF
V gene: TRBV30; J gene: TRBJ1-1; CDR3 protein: CAWRGTGNTEAFF
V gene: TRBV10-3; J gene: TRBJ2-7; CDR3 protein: CAISDGPLYFDEQYF
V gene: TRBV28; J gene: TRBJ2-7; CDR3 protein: CASSSPPGTGVTVEQYF
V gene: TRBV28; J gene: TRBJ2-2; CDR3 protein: CASSLQLIGELFF
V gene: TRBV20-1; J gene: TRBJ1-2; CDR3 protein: CSARGGFGYTF
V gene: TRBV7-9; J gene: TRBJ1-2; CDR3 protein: CASSSLNYGYTF
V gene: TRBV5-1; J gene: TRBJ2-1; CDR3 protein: CASSFDSIDEQFF
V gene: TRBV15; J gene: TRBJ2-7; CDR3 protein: CATSRGGQERREQYF
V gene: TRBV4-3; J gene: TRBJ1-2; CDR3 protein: CASSRGPGQTNYGYTF
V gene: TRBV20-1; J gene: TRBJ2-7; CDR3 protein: CSARGGREQYF
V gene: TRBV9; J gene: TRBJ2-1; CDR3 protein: CASSVAGWNEQFF
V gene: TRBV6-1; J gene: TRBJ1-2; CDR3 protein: CASRQANNYGYTF
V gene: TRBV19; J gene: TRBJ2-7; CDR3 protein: CASSIGGFFEQYF
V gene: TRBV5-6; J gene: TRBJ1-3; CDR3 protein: CASSLKRNTIYF
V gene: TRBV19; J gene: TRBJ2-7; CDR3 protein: CASRRGQDSYEQYF
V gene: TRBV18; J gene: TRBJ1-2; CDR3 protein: CASSSGYGYGYTF
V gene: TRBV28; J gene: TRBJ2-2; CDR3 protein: CASSPYRELSNTGELFF
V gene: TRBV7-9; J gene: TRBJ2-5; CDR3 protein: CASSSLPGQGGETQYF
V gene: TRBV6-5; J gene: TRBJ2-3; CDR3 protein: CASSSIGTDTQYF
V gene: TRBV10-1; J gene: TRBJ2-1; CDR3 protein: CASRTCSGKKNEQFF
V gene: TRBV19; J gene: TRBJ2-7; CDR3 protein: CASSREALSSYEQYF
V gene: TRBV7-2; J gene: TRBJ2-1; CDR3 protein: CASSLAGGQYNEQFF
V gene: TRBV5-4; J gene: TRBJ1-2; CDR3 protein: CASSLDRNYGYTF
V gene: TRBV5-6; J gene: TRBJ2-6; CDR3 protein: CASSERSSGANVLTF
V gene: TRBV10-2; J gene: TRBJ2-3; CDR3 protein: CASSESASGSTLKADTQYF
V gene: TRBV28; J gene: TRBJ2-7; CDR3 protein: CASSARTELGSFAGAYF
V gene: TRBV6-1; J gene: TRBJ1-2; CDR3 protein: CASSEVGSGVEGYTF
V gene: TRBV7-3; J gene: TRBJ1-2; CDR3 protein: CASSLGPGGSGYTF
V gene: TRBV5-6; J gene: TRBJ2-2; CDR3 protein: CASSLRTIWGTGELFF
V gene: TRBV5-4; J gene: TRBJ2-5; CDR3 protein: CATSGEGEETQYF
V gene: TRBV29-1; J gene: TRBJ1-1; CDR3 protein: CSSAQHYMNTEAFF
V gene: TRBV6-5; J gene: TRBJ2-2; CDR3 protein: CASSYPTGSNTGELFF
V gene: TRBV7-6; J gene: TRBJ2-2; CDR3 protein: CASSLSVREVPGELFF
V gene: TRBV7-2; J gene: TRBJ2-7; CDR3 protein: CASSGANGTYEQYF
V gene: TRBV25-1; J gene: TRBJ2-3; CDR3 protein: CASSELGAGGPDTQYF
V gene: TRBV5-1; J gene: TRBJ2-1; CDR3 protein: CASSTGASNEQFF
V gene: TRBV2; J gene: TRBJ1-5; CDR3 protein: CASSEFSNQPQHF
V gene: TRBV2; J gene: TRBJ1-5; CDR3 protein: CASSLGLFAEQPQHF
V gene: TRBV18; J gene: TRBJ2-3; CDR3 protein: CASSRDRADTQYF
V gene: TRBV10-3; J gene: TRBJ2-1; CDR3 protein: CATQAAYRGNEQFF
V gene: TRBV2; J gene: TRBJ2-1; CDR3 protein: CASSVPSGKSNEQFF